This T cell receptor beta chain emerged from a study of T cell changes during pregnancy in multiple sclerosis. Produced via immunoSEQ multiplex PCR; TCRdb's table is partial and in-frame only. The sample carries fewer than 40,000 clones, 90% recorded once. V was clipped by 6 bases and J by 8 bases; unmatched bases: 10. Germline values: CDR1 MRHNA, CDR2 SNTAGT. The CDR3 spans 15 residues. The receptor comes from a female donor with multiple sclerosis, enrolled in a pregnancy study. This rearrangement joins TRBV6-4 to TRBJ2-1; 10 bases align to TRBD2. This specimen was CD8+ T cells from peripheral blood mononuclear cells, taken in the first trimester of pregnancy. CDR3 sequence reads: CASSAVASGSDEQFF. In DNA, the CDR3 is TGTGCCAGCAGCGCCGTGGCTAGCGGGAGTGATGAGCAGTTCTTC.